The 22 T cell receptor beta chains listed next were all sequenced from one sample in a study of response to subunit inactivated influenza vaccine. TCRdb processed the RT-PCR reads anew with MiXCR; each CDR3 protein has one entry. This table has approximately 480,000 distinct CDR3 sequences, roughly 11% appearing once. Specimen: PBMCs from blood, collected 35 to 45 days after vaccination. Every receptor here comes from a man aged 50-60 years who received an inactivated influenza vaccine.

This clonotype showed up just a few times. CDR3 coding DNA: TGCGCCAGCAGCCAAGCCCGAACCGGCTCACCCCTCCACTTT. Amino acids: CASSQARTGSPLHF. The rearrangement uses TRBV4-3 and TRBJ1-6; D gene ambiguous. The V end lost 1 base, the J end lost 10 bases, and 11 bases lay between the germline ends. The CDR3 is 14 amino acids. CDR1 is LGHNA and CDR2 is YSLEER in the germline V gene.

A few counts support this clonotype. J is TRBJ2-1 and V is TRBV12-3 or TRBV12-4; D may be TRBD2 (5 bases). Trimming took 6 bases from V and 8 from J, leaving 20 bases between them. The CDR3 sequence is 15 residues long. The CDR3 region is CASSPPGSDPDEQFF. CDR3 sequence (DNA): TGTGCCAGCAGCCCCCCGGGGTCTGACCCTGATGAGCAGTTCTTC.

The chain carries TRBV20-1 and TRBJ2-2, with D maybe TRBD2 (6 bases). CDR3 length equals 14 residues. CDR1 and CDR2 (germline): DFQATT, SNEGSKA (reference sequence). Trimming left V 6 bases short and J 5 bases short, with 16 bases between. The CDR3 is CSADNSGSTGELFF. In DNA, the CDR3 is TGCAGTGCGGATAATAGCGGATCAACCGGGGAGCTGTTTTTT.

This clonotype has only a few counts. This chain links TRBV9 with TRBJ2-1; TRBD1 agrees at 7 bases. The CDR3 consists of 15 residues. Trimming cost V 4 bases and J 4 bases; bases outside gene matches: 8. Germline-derived CDR1 and CDR2 are SGDLS and YYNGEE. CDR3 in amino acids: CASSSSGTVYNEQFF. Here the CDR3 DNA reads TGTGCCAGCAGCTCTTCCGGGACAGTTTACAATGAGCAGTTCTTC. The variable domain in full, with the rest retrieved from reference TRBV9 and TRBJ2-1, is DSGVTQTPKHLITATGQRVTLRCSPRSGDLSVYWYQQSLDQGLQFLIQYYNGEERAKGNILERFSAQQFPDLHSELNLSSLELGDSALYFCASSSSGTVYNEQFFGPGTRLTVL.

This clonotype was detected only a few times. The rearrangement joins TRBV20-1 to TRBJ1-2; no firm D call. V lost 5 bases to trimming and J lost 0 bases, with 10 bases between them. This CDR3 has 13 amino acids. Germline CDR1 DFQATT, CDR2 SNEGSKA (reference sequence). The CDR3 region has the DNA TGCAGTGCTGAACCCACAACTAACTATGGCTACACCTTC. Encoded protein: CSAEPTTNYGYTF.

This clonotype turned up a few times. The chain links TRBV4-1 to TRBJ2-3, with 12 bases that match TRBD2. Germline assignment: CDR1 MGHRA and CDR2 YSYEKL. The length of the CDR3 is 18 residues. The V and J ends lost 6 bases and 2 bases, in that order; junction bases with no gene match: 12. In DNA form, the CDR3 reads TGCGCCAGCAGTCTCTCAAACCTAGCGGGGGGGCCCACAGATACGCAGTATTTT. Residues: CASSLSNLAGGPTDTQYF.

This chain uses TRBV5-6 with TRBJ1-4, with TRBD1 identical over 9 bases. The CDR3 has 14 amino acids. After removal of 4 bases from V and 8 bases from J, the junction contained 6 bases not matched to a gene. The V gene's germline CDR1 is SGHDT and CDR2 YYEEEE. The CDR3 is CASSRGQGNEKLFF. CDR3 bases: TGTGCCAGCAGCAGGGGACAGGGAAACGAAAAACTGTTTTTT. Complete variable domain (other parts from reference TRBV5-6 and TRBJ1-4): DAGVTQSPTHLIKTRGQQVTLRCSPKSGHDTVSWYQQALGQGPQFIFQYYEEEERQRGNFPDRFSGHQFPNYSSELNVNALLLGDSALYLCASSRGQGNEKLFFGSGTQLSVL.

This clonotype was recorded a few times. The chain carries TRBV10-3 and TRBJ2-7; 7 bases line up with TRBD1. Trimming removed 2 bases from V and 0 bases from J; junction bases left unmatched: 4. This CDR3 is built from 15 residues. The V gene's germline CDR1 is ENHRY and CDR2 SYGVKD. The CDR3 nucleotides read TGTGCCATCAGTGAGCGGTCAGGGGGCTCCTACGAGCAGTACTTC. Translating it yields CAISERSGGSYEQYF.

The rearrangement uses TRBV7-2 and TRBJ2-1; maybe TRBD1 (6 bases). Trimming pared 1 base from V and 13 bases from J, leaving 20 bases between. Germline lookup yields CDR1 SGHTA and CDR2 FQGNSA. CDR3 length: 15 amino acids. CDR3 nucleotides: TGTGCCAGCAGCTTAGAGGCAGGGGCCAGCCCTATTCAGTTCTTC. Translation gives CASSLEAGASPIQFF.

This clonotype came up once. The rearrangement uses TRBV4-1 and TRBJ2-1; unclear D gene. Germline-derived CDR1 and CDR2 are MGHRA and YSYEKL. This CDR3 comprises 12 residues. V gave up 3 bases and J gave up 7 bases, with 7 bases separating them. The CDR3 bases are TGCGCCAGCAGCCAGAGGTGGAATGAGCAGTTCTTC. Amino acids: CASSQRWNEQFF.

The sample holds many counts of this clonotype. The gene calls are TRBV7-6 and TRBJ2-7, with D perhaps TRBD1 (6 bases). This CDR3 contains 15 residues. Trimming shortened V by 1 base and J by 4 bases, and 14 bases separated the two germline ends. Germline V gene data show CDR1 as SGHVS and CDR2 as FNYEAQ. In nucleotides, the CDR3 is TGTGCCAGCAGCTTAGTCGGACAGAGTCAGTACGAGCAGTACTTC. Its protein product is CASSLVGQSQYEQYF. The full variable domain, rest sourced from reference TRBV7-6 and TRBJ2-7, is GAGVSQSPRYKVTKRGQDVALRCDPISGHVSLYWYRQALGQGPEFLTYFNYEAQQDKSGLPNDRFSAERPEGSISTLTIQRTEQRDSAMYRCASSLVGQSQYEQYFGPGTRLTVT.

This clonotype occurred many times. The V call is TRBV28, the J call TRBJ2-7; TRBD2 agrees at 7 bases. Germline loops: CDR1 MDHEN, CDR2 SYDVKM. The CDR3 is 14 residues long. V shed 3 bases, J shed 7 bases, and the junction held 9 bases outside the gene matches. The CDR3 sequence is CASSLGQPGGEQYF. CDR3 nucleotides: TGTGCCAGCAGTTTGGGCCAGCCCGGGGGGGAGCAGTACTTC.

J is TRBJ2-5 and V is TRBV18; no definite D call. Germline CDR1 is KGHSH and CDR2 is LQKENI. V lost 2 bases and J lost 4, with 8 bases in between. The CDR3 spans 13 residues. The DNA of the CDR3 is TGTGCCAGCTCACCAGTAGAGGCAGAGACCCAGTACTTC. Translation gives CASSPVEAETQYF.

The gene calls are TRBV13 and TRBJ2-7; no firm D call. Germline CDR1 and CDR2: PRHDT and FYEKMQ (reference sequence). V shed 5 bases and J shed 2 bases, with 10 bases lying between them. The CDR3 covers 13 residues. The CDR3 loop is CASSEQRTYEQYF. CDR3 nucleotide sequence: TGTGCCAGCAGCGAACAAAGAACCTACGAGCAGTACTTC.

This clonotype was seen many times. This chain's CDR3 is CASSYSWTGNTEAFF. For the CDR3, the DNA is TGTGCCAGCAGTTACTCCTGGACAGGGAACACTGAAGCTTTCTTT. The chain joins TRBV6-5 to TRBJ1-1; 7 bases align to TRBD1. This CDR3 region has 15 residues. V shed 0 bases and J 1 base; nucleotides not matched to a gene: 2. The germline gives CDR1 MNHEY, CDR2 SVGAGI.

This clonotype was seen only a few times. The junction departs from germline at one end; a sequencing error may be responsible. CDR3: CSARHPGTENTKAFF. CDR3 DNA sequence: TGCAGTGCTAGACATCCCGGGACCGAGAACACTAAAGCTTTCTTT. The gene calls are TRBV20-1 and TRBJ1-1, with D possibly being TRBD1 (5 bases). The CDR3 spans 15 residues. From germline, CDR1 is DFQATT and CDR2 SNEGSKA (reference sequence).

This clonotype was recorded many times. The chain couples TRBV5-1 to TRBJ1-5; D might be TRBD1 (6 bases). Germline V gives CDR1 SGHRS, CDR2 YFSETQ. V was cut by 4 bases and J by 5 bases, with 13 bases left in between. This CDR3 contains 14 residues. The CDR3 loop reads CASSATGRDQPQHF. The DNA for the CDR3 is TGCGCCAGCAGCGCAACAGGGAGGGATCAGCCCCAGCATTTT.

The gene calls are TRBV20-1 and TRBJ2-5; D uncertain. This CDR3 has 13 amino acids. Trimming took off 3 bases at V and 7 bases at J, with 15 bases between the two ends. Germline CDR1 reads DFQATT; CDR2 reads SNEGSKA (reference sequence). The CDR3 spells CSARATLSGTQYF. The CDR3 DNA follows: TGCAGTGCTAGGGCCACCCTTAGTGGGACCCAGTACTTC.

This clonotype appeared a few times. The junction departs from germline at one end; a sequencing error may be responsible. V usage is TRBV7-7 and J usage is TRBJ2-5, with D tentatively TRBD2 (5 bases). The CDR3 loop spans 14 amino acids. Germline CDR1 is SSHAT and CDR2 is FNYEAQ (reference sequence). The CDR3, as DNA: TGTGCTAGCAGCTTGGGCTACACGGGGGAGACCCAGTACTTC. It specifies CASSLGYTGETQYF.

The chain recombines TRBV12-3 or TRBV12-4 with TRBJ2-3, with 9 bases identical to TRBD2. The CDR3 contains 15 residues. The V gene end was trimmed by 5 bases and the J gene end by 4 bases; junction bases not matched to a gene: 7. The CDR3 region has the DNA TGTGCCAGCAGTCCCAGCGGGAGGAGGCCAGATACGCAGTATTTT. Translation: CASSPSGRRPDTQYF.

The chain is built from TRBV7-2 and TRBJ2-3; D call uncertain. V lost 6 bases and J lost 6, with 19 bases in between. This CDR3 spans 15 amino acids. Germline CDR1 reads SGHTA; CDR2 reads FQGNSA. The CDR3 DNA follows: TGTGCCAGCAGTAGAGGCCCCACACACACCGATACGCAGTATTTT. Translation gives CASSRGPTHTDTQYF.

This clonotype was recorded only once. V gene TRBV4-1 combines with J gene TRBJ1-5; no reliable D call. The CDR3 consists of 16 residues. CDR1 and CDR2 (germline): MGHRA, YSYEKL. The germline V and J ends were trimmed by 4 bases and 5 bases, with 18 bases remaining between them. The CDR3 coding sequence is TGCGCCAGCAGCCCCTTAAGCCTACGGGATCATCAGCCCCAGCATTTT. This sequence encodes CASSPLSLRDHQPQHF.